The sequence of this T cell receptor beta chain was determined in a study of T cells in Graves' hyperthyroidism and ophthalmopathy. Study in general: Sampling of peripheral blood happened at initial diagnosis, prior to any treatment.

Diagnoses used clinical symptoms, serum thyroxine and TRAb, thyroid ultrasound and orbital computed tomography. RNA transcripts were the template for amplifying TCR beta CDR3 regions. RT-PCR in the first round (using the HTBI primer set) targeted the TCR CDR3. Via MiXCR, TCRdb re-called the multiplex PCR reads, giving one row per CDR3 protein. The table lists 300,000 to 500,000 distinct CDR3 sequences, over 11% of them singletons. Germline V CDR1 and CDR2: SGHRS, YFSETQ. The CDR3 spans 19 residues. Points on this clonotype: A much larger clone differs from this one at a single base, so this may be a read error.

The source is a man aged 45-65 years with Graves' ophthalmopathy. Sequencing was carried out using blood. The chain joins TRBV5-1 to TRBJ2-3; TRBD2 matches 12 bases. The CDR3 bases are TGCGGCAGCAGCCCATTCGGGACTAGCGGGTTCACACGCACAGATACGCAGTATTTT. The encoded protein is CGSSPFGTSGFTRTDTQYF.